Given below is one TCR beta chain in context. What it recognizes is unknown. Assay used: immunoSEQ multiplex PCR; TCRdb lists only in-frame clones, some missing. The table shows some 120,000 clones, with roughly nine tenths occurring only once. This sample was included in a study of T cell responses to AZD1222 COVID-19 vaccine. The study, taken as a whole, reports: Baseline seropositivity characterized only six AZD1222 recipients.

Germline V gene lookup returns CDR1 SGHAT and CDR2 FQNNGV. Deletions cut 6 bases from V and 15 bases from J, with 21 bases between. The length of the CDR3 is 13 residues. This specimen consisted of peripheral blood, obtained on day 0 of AZD1222 vaccination. The chain has TRBV11-2 and TRBJ2-1, with D possibly matching TRBD2 (6 bases). The clonotype originates from an adult in good health. The chain's CDR3 is CASRASGLQTLFF. The CDR3, as DNA: TGTGCCAGCAGAGCCTCAGGACTACAAACTTTGTTCTTC.